The 20 T cell receptor beta chains below come from one sample, sequenced in a study of beta chain features in type 1 diabetes. TCRB transcripts that were expressed got sequenced, as all of the isolated RNA had been reverse transcribed. Sequenced by immunoSEQ multiplex PCR; TCRdb stores in-frame clones only, minus some. The table lists fewer than 45,000 clones, around 60% of them singletons. What was sequenced was Tregs from blood. Receptor source: a woman aged 25 to 45 in good health.

This clone was observed a few times. J is TRBJ2-7 and V is TRBV28; TRBD2 aligns across 7 bases. This CDR3 spans 13 amino acids. Losses at the gene ends were 6 bases for V and 4 bases for J; bases not matched to a gene: 6. Germline V gene lookup returns CDR1 MDHEN and CDR2 SYDVKM. For the CDR3, the DNA is TGTGCCAGCAGAAAAGCGGGGAGATACGAGCAGTACTTC. It is translated as CASRKAGRYEQYF.

This clone came up once. V and J are TRBV27 and TRBJ1-1; 12 bases match TRBD1. V lost 7 bases and J lost 11; bases outside the gene matches: 11. Germline lookup yields CDR1 MNHEY and CDR2 SMNVEV (reference sequence). This CDR3 comprises 14 residues. The CDR3: CASNSSGTGGTAFF. CDR3 coding DNA: TGTGCCAGCAATTCATCCGGGACAGGGGGCACGGCTTTCTTT.

V and J are TRBV29-1 and TRBJ2-3; 7 positions agree with TRBD2. Germline-derived CDR1 and CDR2 are SQVTM and ANQGSEA. The CDR3 extends over 16 amino acids. V shed 6 bases, J shed 0 bases, and the junction held 12 bases outside the gene matches. CDR3 nucleotide sequence: TGCAGCGTGCTCCACCGTAGCGGGCCCAGCACAGATACGCAGTATTTT. This sequence encodes CSVLHRSGPSTDTQYF.

V gene TRBV5-1 combines with J gene TRBJ1-1, with TRBD1 matching 10 bases. V lost 4 bases and J lost 4; bases outside the gene matches: 4. The CDR3 runs to 14 residues. CDR1 is SGHRS, CDR2 YFSETQ, per germline. CDR3 residues: CASSPRTGGTEAFF. The CDR3 DNA reads as TGCGCCAGCAGCCCCCGGACAGGGGGCACTGAAGCTTTCTTT.

The chain couples TRBV4-3 to TRBJ1-2, with unresolved D. Germline values: CDR1 LGHNA, CDR2 YSLEER. The CDR3 extends over 13 amino acids. V gave up 5 bases and J gave up 3 bases, with 10 bases separating them. The DNA for the CDR3 is TGCGCCAGCAGCAGGAGGAAGGACTATGGCTACACCTTC. Translating it yields CASSRRKDYGYTF.

The chain couples TRBV11-1 to TRBJ2-7, with TRBD2 identical over 14 bases. Germline V gives CDR1 SGHAT, CDR2 FQDESV (reference sequence). The CDR3 covers 16 residues. V shed 4 bases, J shed 3 bases, and the junction held 5 bases outside the gene matches. The CDR3 coding sequence is TGTGCCAGCAGCTCGGGACTAGCGGGAGCAGGCTACGAGCAGTACTTC. Amino acids: CASSSGLAGAGYEQYF.

The J gene is TRBJ2-1, the V gene TRBV7-6, with 10 bases matching TRBD2. This CDR3 contains 16 residues. Looked up from germline, CDR1 is SGHVS and CDR2 is FNYEAQ. The J segment lost 2 bases and the V segment lost 5 bases, leaving 6 bases of the junction unmatched. The CDR3 nucleotides are TGTGCCAGCAGCCGCAAGCGGGAGGGCCCCTACAATGAGCAGTTCTTC. Its protein is CASSRKREGPYNEQFF.

Only a few counts were recorded for this clone. The V and J genes are TRBV7-3 and TRBJ2-1, with TRBD2 identical over 7 bases. Germline assignment: CDR1 SGHTA and CDR2 FQGTGA. This CDR3 contains 16 residues. The V gene end was trimmed by 5 bases and the J gene end by 5 bases; junction bases not matched to a gene: 12. The CDR3: CASSPKGASGNNEQFF. CDR3 nucleotides: TGTGCCAGCAGCCCTAAAGGGGCTAGCGGAAACAATGAGCAGTTCTTC.

There are a few counts of this clone. The DNA for the CDR3 is TGTGCCATCTCTCGGGACACTTACAATGAGCAGTTCTTC. It specifies CAISRDTYNEQFF. This sequence joins TRBV10-3 and TRBJ2-1, with D perhaps matching TRBD1 (6 bases). The CDR3 totals 13 residues. Trimming took 8 bases from V and 4 from J, leaving 12 bases between them. Germline lookup yields CDR1 ENHRY and CDR2 SYGVKD.

The chain links TRBV7-2 to TRBJ2-3, with a possible D match to TRBD1 (6 bases). Trimming took 7 bases from V and 3 from J, leaving 17 bases between them. Germline V gene lookup returns CDR1 SGHTA and CDR2 FQGNSA. The CDR3 totals 15 residues. CDR3 region: CASILDSFITDTQYF. CDR3 nucleotide sequence: TGTGCCAGCATTCTGGACAGCTTTATTACAGATACGCAGTATTTT.

This clone has only a few counts. The chain joins TRBV7-2 to TRBJ2-1; 7 bases map to TRBD2. Germline CDR1 SGHTA, CDR2 FQGNSA. Trimming cost V 8 bases and J 9 bases; bases outside gene matches: 13. The CDR3 is 14 residues long. Written as DNA, the CDR3 is TGTGCCAGCGCTAAGTGGACTAGTCTGCCTGAGCAGTTCTTC. Its protein is CASAKWTSLPEQFF.

This clone has only a few counts. The J gene is TRBJ2-3, the V gene TRBV29-1; 11 bases are a match to TRBD2. With 6 bases clipped from V and 4 bases from J, the junction kept 3 bases outside the gene matches. CDR1 SQVTM and CDR2 ANQGSEA come from the germline V gene. The CDR3 spans 13 residues. The CDR3 nucleotides read TGCAGCGTAACTAGCGGGGGATCAGATACGCAGTATTTT. This sequence encodes CSVTSGGSDTQYF.

This clone was detected a few times. The V and J genes are TRBV15 and TRBJ2-5; D is undetermined. V lost 0 bases and J lost 4, with 12 bases in between. The germline V gene encodes CDR1 LNHNV and CDR2 YYDKDF (reference sequence). CDR3 length: 15 amino acids. For the CDR3, the DNA is TGTGCCACCAGCAGAGATCCGTTGGCTAGAGAGACCCAGTACTTC. Its protein is CATSRDPLARETQYF.

The J gene is TRBJ2-1, the V gene TRBV19; 7 bases are shared with TRBD2. Germline V gene lookup returns CDR1 LNHDA and CDR2 SQIVND (reference sequence). The junction had 6 bases not matched to a gene; V was cut back by 3 bases and J by 4 bases. The CDR3 spans 15 residues. The CDR3 reads CASSIGTTRYNEQFF. In DNA, the CDR3 is TGTGCCAGTAGTATCGGGACTACCCGTTACAATGAGCAGTTCTTC.

The rearrangement links TRBV28 to TRBJ2-7, with 8 bases identical to TRBD2. Losses at the gene ends were 5 bases for V and 2 bases for J; bases not matched to a gene: 5. The CDR3 loop spans 14 amino acids. CDR1 and CDR2 from the germline V gene are MDHEN and SYDVKM. This CDR3 reads CASSISGITYEQYF. In DNA, the CDR3 is TGTGCCAGCAGTATTAGCGGGATCACCTACGAGCAGTACTTC.

This clone came up a few times. The J gene is TRBJ1-2, the V gene TRBV6-5, with TRBD1 identical over 7 bases. CDR3 length: 15 amino acids. The germline gives CDR1 MNHEY, CDR2 SVGAGI. Losses at the gene ends were 1 base for V and 8 bases for J; bases not matched to a gene: 10. The CDR3 DNA reads TGTGCCAGCAGTTACTTCCCCCGGGACAGTTCAGGCTACACCTTC. It specifies CASSYFPRDSSGYTF.

The chain recombines TRBV28 with TRBJ1-5, with a weak D call TRBD1 (5 bases). Germline V lookup: CDR1 MDHEN, CDR2 SYDVKM. The CDR3 contains 12 residues. V lost 6 bases and J lost 11, with 14 bases in between. This CDR3 is CASSPRGKAQHF. DNA of the CDR3: TGTGCCAGCAGCCCCCGGGGGAAGGCCCAGCATTTT.

V is TRBV29-1 and J is TRBJ1-2, with D uncertain. V was cut by 8 bases and J by 0 bases, with 10 bases left in between. CDR3 length equals 12 residues. Germline V gives CDR1 SQVTM, CDR2 ANQGSEA. CDR3 bases: TGCAGCTCTTCAGATGCTAACTATGGCTACACCTTC. This encodes CSSSDANYGYTF.

The V gene is TRBV7-2, the J gene TRBJ2-3; TRBD2 matches 9 bases. This CDR3 spans 16 amino acids. V lost 5 bases and J lost 1; bases outside the gene matches: 7. The germline CDR1 and CDR2 sequences are SGHTA and FQGNSA. The CDR3 sequence is CASSLGVAGGTDTQYF. The CDR3 coding sequence is TGTGCCAGCAGCCTTGGTGTAGCGGGAGGCACAGATACGCAGTATTTT.

V usage is TRBV19 and J usage is TRBJ2-1; 7 bases fit TRBD2. V lost 3 bases, J lost 3 bases, and 5 bases stayed unmatched. Germline V CDR1 and CDR2: LNHDA, SQIVND (reference sequence). CDR3 length: 15 residues. The CDR3 DNA reads TGTGCCAGTAGTATTGGGCTAGCGGTCTACAATGAGCAGTTCTTC. Translating gives CASSIGLAVYNEQFF. The entire variable domain, with the rest obtained from reference TRBV19 and TRBJ2-1, is as follows: DGGITQSPKYLFRKEGQNVTLSCEQNLNHDAMYWYRQDPGQGLRLIYYSQIVNDFQKGDIAEGYSVSREKKESFPLTVTSAQKNPTAFYLCASSIGLAVYNEQFFGPGTRLTVL.